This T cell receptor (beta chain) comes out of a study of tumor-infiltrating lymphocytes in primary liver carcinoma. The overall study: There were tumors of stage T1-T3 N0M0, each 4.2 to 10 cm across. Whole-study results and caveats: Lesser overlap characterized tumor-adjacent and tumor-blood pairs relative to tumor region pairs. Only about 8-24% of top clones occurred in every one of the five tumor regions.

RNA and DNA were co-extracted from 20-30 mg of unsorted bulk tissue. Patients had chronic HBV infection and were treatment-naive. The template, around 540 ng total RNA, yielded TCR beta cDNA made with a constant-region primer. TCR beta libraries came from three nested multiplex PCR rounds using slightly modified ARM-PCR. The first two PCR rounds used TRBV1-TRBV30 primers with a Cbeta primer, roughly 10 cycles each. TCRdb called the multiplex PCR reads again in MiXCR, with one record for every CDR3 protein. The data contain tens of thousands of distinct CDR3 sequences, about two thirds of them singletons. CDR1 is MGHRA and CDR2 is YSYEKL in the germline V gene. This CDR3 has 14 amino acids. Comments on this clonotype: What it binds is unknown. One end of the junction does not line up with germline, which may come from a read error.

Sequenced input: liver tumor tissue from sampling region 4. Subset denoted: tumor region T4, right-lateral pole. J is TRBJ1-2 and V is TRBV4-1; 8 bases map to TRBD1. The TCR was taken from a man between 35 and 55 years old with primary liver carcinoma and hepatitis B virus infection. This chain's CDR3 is CASTRGDRNYGYTF. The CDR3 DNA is TGCGCTAGCACCCGAGGGGACAGGAACTATGGCTACACCTTC.